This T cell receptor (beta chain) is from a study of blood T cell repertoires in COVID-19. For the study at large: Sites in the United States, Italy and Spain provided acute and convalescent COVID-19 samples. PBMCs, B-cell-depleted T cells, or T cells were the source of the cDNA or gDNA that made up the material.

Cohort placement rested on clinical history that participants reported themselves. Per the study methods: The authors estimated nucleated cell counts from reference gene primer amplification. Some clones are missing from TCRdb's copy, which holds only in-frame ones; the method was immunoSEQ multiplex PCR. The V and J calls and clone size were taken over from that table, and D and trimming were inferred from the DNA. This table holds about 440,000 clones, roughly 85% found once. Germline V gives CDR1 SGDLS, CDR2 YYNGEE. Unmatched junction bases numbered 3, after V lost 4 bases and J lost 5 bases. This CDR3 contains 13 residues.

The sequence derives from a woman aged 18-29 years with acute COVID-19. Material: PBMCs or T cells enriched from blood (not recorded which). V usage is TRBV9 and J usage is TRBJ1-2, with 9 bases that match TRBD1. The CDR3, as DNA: TGTGCCAGCAGCCCCGGGACAGGGTATGGCTACACCTTC. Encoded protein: CASSPGTGYGYTF.